This TCR beta chain appears in the sequencing data of a study of CD8+CD57+ T cells in acquired aplastic anemia. The CDR3 length is 19 residues. The junction had 18 bases not matched to a gene; V was cut back by 7 bases and J by 0 bases. Germline CDR1 reads MNHEY; CDR2 reads SMNVEV (reference sequence). TCR beta VDJ and CDR3 profiles were obtained from a genomic DNA template. TCRdb re-derived calls from the reads in MiXCR, one entry per CDR3 protein. The sample has some 140,000 distinct CDR3 sequences; about 48% are singletons. For sequencing, patients were chosen who had shown expansion of CD8+CD57+ cells by flow cytometry.

Sequenced: sorted CD4+, CD8+, or CD8+CD57+ T cells (not recorded which) from PBMCs. V and J are TRBV27 and TRBJ1-1; 9 nucleotides agree with TRBD1. This receptor was identified in a human donor with aplastic anemia. CDR3 sequence: CASITRDREVGRMNTEAFF. CDR3 nucleotides: TGTGCCAGCATCACCCGGGACAGGGAAGTAGGCCGGATGAACACTGAAGCTTTCTTT.